The next 16 T cell receptor beta chains were all read from a single sample in a study of T cell responses to AZD1222 COVID-19 vaccine. Assay: immunoSEQ multiplex PCR; the TCRdb copy retains only in-frame clones and omits some. The sample holds roughly 140,000 clones, approximately 90% seen once. The sample was peripheral blood, taken on day 0 of AZD1222 vaccination. These receptor sequences come from an adult in good health.

The rearrangement links TRBV2 to TRBJ2-1; D is perhaps TRBD2 (7 bases). Germline CDR1 reads SNHLY; CDR2 reads FYNNEI. V was pared by 6 bases and J by 6 bases, with 24 bases between. The CDR3 covers 17 residues. Here the CDR3 DNA reads TGTGCCAGCAGCTTCGCGGGGGCGGGCGTTAGAACCAATGAGCAGTTCTTC. Translation: CASSFAGAGVRTNEQFF.

The J gene is TRBJ1-5, the V gene TRBV6-2 or TRBV6-3; D possibly corresponds to TRBD1 (5 bases). Trimming pared 2 bases from V and 6 bases from J, leaving 11 bases between. The CDR3 sequence is 14 residues long. The V gene's germline CDR1 is MNHEY and CDR2 SVGEGT. The CDR3 reads CASSYGGTIQPQHF. For the CDR3, the DNA is TGTGCCAGCAGTTACGGGGGAACCATTCAGCCCCAGCATTTT.

The rearrangement joins TRBV7-2 to TRBJ2-7; 10 positions agree with TRBD2. The V gene end was trimmed by 5 bases and the J gene end by 4 bases; junction bases not matched to a gene: 11. The V gene's germline CDR1 is SGHTA and CDR2 FQGNSA. The CDR3 length is 16 residues. CDR3 sequence: CASSTTGLAEKYEQYF. The CDR3 DNA reads as TGTGCCAGCAGCACAACAGGACTAGCGGAAAAATACGAGCAGTACTTC.

As regards this clone: Additional DNA sequences in this sample encode the identical CDR3. This chain connects TRBV28 to TRBJ1-5; maybe TRBD1 (6 bases). This CDR3 has 14 residues. V was clipped by 6 bases and J by 4 bases, with 13 bases between them. Germline V gene lookup returns CDR1 MDHEN and CDR2 SYDVKM. CDR3 nucleotides: TGTGCCAGCAGCTCCGACAGGAGTAATCAGCCCCAGCATTTT. The encoded protein is CASSSDRSNQPQHF.

CDR3 in DNA: TGTGCCAGCAGCTTTACGGCAGGGTTTGACACTGAAGCTTTCTTT. As protein: CASSFTAGFDTEAFF. The V gene is TRBV5-6, the J gene TRBJ1-1; D may be TRBD1 (5 bases). Germline lookup yields CDR1 SGHDT and CDR2 YYEEEE. The CDR3 totals 15 residues. Trimming removed 2 bases at V and 3 bases at J, with 14 bases between.

This sequence joins TRBV28 and TRBJ1-5, with D uncertain. Germline lookup yields CDR1 MDHEN and CDR2 SYDVKM. V gave up 4 bases and J gave up 6 bases, with 13 bases separating them. CDR3 size: 14 residues. The CDR3 here is CASSSHQAGQPQHF. CDR3 DNA: TGTGCCAGCAGTTCTCACCAGGCGGGTCAGCCCCAGCATTTT.

This chain links TRBV5-8 with TRBJ1-5, with no clear D. Trimming took off 0 bases at V and 2 bases at J, with 12 bases between the two ends. The CDR3 is made up of 16 amino acids. The V gene's germline CDR1 is SGHTS and CDR2 YDEGEE. CDR3 DNA sequence: TGTGCCAGCAGCTTGGAGTTCAAATCCGGCAATCAGCCCCAGCATTTT. Translation gives CASSLEFKSGNQPQHF.

Details on this clone: Germline and junction disagree at one end, which may indicate a read error. The chain has TRBV23-1 and TRBJ1-1; D unclear. TRBV23-1 is classed as an ORF, of uncertain function. This CDR3 contains 11 residues. CDR3 amino acids: CASSHGEGHLF. The CDR3 nucleotides are TGCGCCAGCAGTCATGGGGAAGGGCACCTTTTT.

In DNA form, the CDR3 reads TGTGCCAGCTCAACCTCCGGATCCCCCGAGAGTGAAAAACTGTTTTTT. Translated, it gives CASSTSGSPESEKLFF. The chain is built from TRBV18 and TRBJ1-4, with D unclear. Trimming shortened V by 5 bases and J by 7 bases, and 20 bases separated the two germline ends. The CDR3 consists of 16 residues. Germline CDR1 and CDR2: KGHSH and LQKENI.

This sequence joins TRBV28 and TRBJ1-4; possibly TRBD1 for D (6 bases). The CDR3 is 13 amino acids. The V gene's germline CDR1 is MDHEN and CDR2 SYDVKM. Between the trimmed V and J ends, which lost 2 bases and 8 bases, there was a span of 9 bases. CDR3 in DNA: TGTGCCAGCAGTTTACAGGGGTGGGAAAAACTGTTTTTT. Translation gives CASSLQGWEKLFF.

J is TRBJ1-6 and V is TRBV4-2; the match to TRBD1 covers 8 bases. J gave up 7 bases and V 0 bases, and 5 bases lay outside the gene matches. The CDR3 has 16 residues. The germline gives CDR1 LGHNA, CDR2 YNFKEQ. Written as DNA, the CDR3 is TGTGCCAGCAGCCAAGAAAGTACAGGGGGAAATTCACCCCTCCACTTT. This codes for CASSQESTGGNSPLHF.

This clone was detected only once. The chain links TRBV25-1 to TRBJ2-1, with 10 bases fitting TRBD2. V lost 3 bases and J lost 3; bases outside the gene matches: 2. The V gene's germline CDR1 is MGHDK and CDR2 SYGVNS. The length of the CDR3 is 15 residues. CDR3 amino acids: CASSEGLASYNEQFF. As DNA, the CDR3 is TGTGCCAGCAGTGAGGGACTAGCGAGCTACAATGAGCAGTTCTTC.

This clone was counted once. The CDR3: CASSYSGLASTFYEQYF. CDR3 nucleotides: TGCGCCAGCAGCTATTCGGGGCTGGCATCTACTTTCTACGAGCAGTACTTC. The J gene is TRBJ2-7, the V gene TRBV5-1; D possibly matches TRBD1 or TRBD2 (5 bases each). Trimming took off 3 bases at V and 3 bases at J, with 22 bases between the two ends. Germline V lookup: CDR1 SGHRS, CDR2 YFSETQ. This CDR3 has 17 amino acids.

This clone was recorded once. The V and J genes are TRBV5-1 and TRBJ1-1; 9 positions match TRBD1. Germline assignment: CDR1 SGHRS and CDR2 YFSETQ. Trimming took 3 bases from V and 5 from J; bases not matched to a gene: 5. The CDR3 covers 14 residues. DNA of the CDR3: TGCGCCAGCAGCTCAGCCGGGACAGGGACTGAAGCTTTCTTT. Its protein is CASSSAGTGTEAFF.

The chain links TRBV5-1 to TRBJ2-3; 9 bases line up with TRBD2. CDR3 length equals 15 residues. V lost 0 bases, J lost 1 base, and 0 bases stayed unmatched. Germline V gene data show CDR1 as SGHRS and CDR2 as YFSETQ. The DNA for the CDR3 is TGCGCCAGCAGCTTGGGACTAGCGGGCACAGATACGCAGTATTTT. This gives the protein CASSLGLAGTDTQYF.

The rearrangement links TRBV6-5 to TRBJ2-7; perhaps TRBD2 as D (7 bases). V gave up 2 bases and J gave up 2 bases, with 13 bases separating them. Per the germline V gene, CDR1 is MNHEY and CDR2 is SVGAGI. The CDR3 loop spans 15 amino acids. CDR3 nucleotide sequence: TGTGCCAGCAGTTACGGGAGGGGGGGCACCTACGAGCAGTACTTC. It encodes CASSYGRGGTYEQYF.